The 28 T cell receptor beta chains below come from one sample, sequenced in a study of technical replicates of blood from four donors. Method: immunoSEQ multiplex PCR; TCRdb's copy keeps in-frame clones and lacks some. Here the sample spans about 72,000 clones, over 95% being singletons. The sequenced sample was T cells isolated from PBMCs. Receptors were obtained from a human donor in good health.

The chain combines TRBV27 with TRBJ2-3; 13 bases are a match to TRBD2. The CDR3 length is 16 residues. V was pared by 9 bases and J by 0 bases, with 6 bases of the junction left unmatched. The germline CDR1 and CDR2 sequences are MNHEY and SMNVEV (reference sequence). CDR3 loop: CARSGTSGISTDTQYF. As DNA, the CDR3 is TGTGCCAGATCCGGGACTAGCGGGATCAGCACAGATACGCAGTATTTT.

The chain carries TRBV4-2 and TRBJ2-1; 10 nucleotides align to TRBD2. This CDR3 contains 14 residues. Germline V lookup: CDR1 LGHNA, CDR2 YNFKEQ. After removal of 8 bases from V and 9 bases from J, the junction contained 10 bases not matched to a gene. The CDR3 sequence is CASSGLAVGGEQFF. As DNA, the CDR3 is TGTGCCAGCTCTGGACTAGCGGTGGGAGGTGAGCAGTTCTTC.

This CDR3 is CASGEGGDGNTIYF. The CDR3 DNA reads TGTGCTAGTGGTGAGGGAGGGGATGGAAACACCATATATTTT. This chain joins TRBV12-5 and TRBJ1-3; D possibly corresponds to TRBD1 (5 bases). There are 14 residues in the CDR3. CDR1 and CDR2 (germline): LGHNT, FRNRAP. Trimming left V 5 bases short and J 3 bases short, with 11 bases between.

The chain joins TRBV6-4 to TRBJ1-2; D is possibly TRBD1 (6 bases). Germline V lookup: CDR1 MRHNA, CDR2 SNTAGT. V was trimmed by 4 bases and J by 3 bases, leaving 15 bases between them. CDR3 size: 15 residues. Written as DNA, the CDR3 is TGTGCCAGCAGTGCAACAGGGAATTTGGACTATGGCTACACCTTC. This encodes CASSATGNLDYGYTF.

The chain links TRBV5-1 to TRBJ2-7, with 9 bases lining up with TRBD1. CDR1 and CDR2 (germline): SGHRS, YFSETQ. The CDR3 has 16 amino acids. The V segment lost 4 bases and the J segment 3 bases; nucleotides outside the gene matches: 11. CDR3 region: CASSVVGQGYGYEQYF. The DNA of the CDR3 is TGCGCCAGCAGCGTGGTAGGACAGGGGTATGGCTACGAGCAGTACTTC. The entire variable domain, with the rest obtained from reference TRBV5-1 and TRBJ2-7, is as follows: KAGVTQTPRYLIKTRGQQVTLSCSPISGHRSVSWYQQTPGQGLQFLFEYFSETQRNKGNFPGRFSGRQFSNSRSEMNVSTLELGDSALYLCASSVVGQGYGYEQYFGPGTRLTVT.

J is TRBJ1-1 and V is TRBV5-6, with 7 bases identical to TRBD1. Germline V gene sequence: CDR1 SGHDT, CDR2 YYEEEE. The V and J ends lost 4 bases and 6 bases, in that order; junction bases with no gene match: 3. There are 12 residues in the CDR3. CDR3 region: CASSLQGAEAFF. The CDR3 DNA is TGTGCCAGCAGCCTCCAGGGGGCTGAAGCTTTCTTT.

The chain uses TRBV6-5 and TRBJ1-5; 7 positions match TRBD1. The CDR3 loop spans 15 amino acids. CDR1 MNHEY and CDR2 SVGAGI come from the germline V gene. Germline trimming cut 6 bases from V and 3 bases from J; bases unmatched to any gene: 8. Written as DNA, the CDR3 is TGTGCCAGCAGGCCACAGGGGAGAGTCAATCAGCCCCAGCATTTT. It codes for CASRPQGRVNQPQHF.

The gene calls are TRBV13 and TRBJ2-1; TRBD2 matches 13 bases. The CDR3 contains 15 residues. V shed 5 bases and J 7 bases; nucleotides not matched to a gene: 5. Germline loops: CDR1 PRHDT, CDR2 FYEKMQ (reference sequence). CDR3 sequence: CASSHTSGGGNEQFF. The DNA for the CDR3 is TGTGCCAGCAGCCACACTAGCGGGGGGGGGAATGAGCAGTTCTTC.

A note on this clone: One junction end disagrees with the germline gene, perhaps due to a read error. The V call is TRBV2, the J call TRBJ2-7; the D is unclear. CDR3 length equals 13 residues. The germline CDR1 and CDR2 sequences are SNHLY and FYNNEI. CDR3 DNA: TGTGCCAGCAGTGAAGGTGAAGTTTACGGGCAGTACTTC. It is translated as CASSEGEVYGQYF.

This chain connects TRBV6-5 to TRBJ2-3, with 7 bases matching TRBD2. The CDR3 sequence is 13 residues long. Germline trimming cut 2 bases from V and 6 bases from J; bases unmatched to any gene: 2. Germline-derived CDR1 and CDR2 are MNHEY and SVGAGI. The CDR3 here is CASSYGRVDTQYF. CDR3 in DNA: TGTGCCAGCAGTTACGGGAGGGTCGATACGCAGTATTTT.

This clone has only one observation. This chain links TRBV6-1 with TRBJ1-1, with no clear D. This CDR3 region has 15 residues. Trimming removed 5 bases at V and 2 bases at J, with 15 bases between. The germline V gene has CDR1 MNHNS and CDR2 SASEGT. In DNA, the CDR3 is TGTGCCAGCAGTCCCTTAAGCACCTTAAACACTGAAGCTTTCTTT. Translation: CASSPLSTLNTEAFF.

The chain links TRBV27 to TRBJ2-1, with 8 bases lining up with TRBD2. The CDR3 runs 15 residues. The germline V gene encodes CDR1 MNHEY and CDR2 SMNVEV (reference sequence). Trimming at V came to 2 bases and at J to 1 base, leaving 1 base not matched to a gene. The CDR3, as DNA: TGTGCCAGCAGTTTAGCTAGCGGGTCCTACAATGAGCAGTTCTTC. This encodes CASSLASGSYNEQFF.

The V and J genes are TRBV4-1 and TRBJ1-2; TRBD1 agrees at 7 bases. Germline V lookup: CDR1 MGHRA, CDR2 YSYEKL. Trimming at V came to 1 base and at J to 4 bases, leaving 12 bases not matched to a gene. The CDR3 extends over 17 amino acids. The CDR3 DNA reads TGCGCCAGCAGCCAAGGGACTACAGGGGCCGCAGGCTATGGCTACACCTTC. Protein sequence: CASSQGTTGAAGYGYTF.

V usage is TRBV6-1 and J usage is TRBJ2-2, with TRBD1 matching over 8 bases. The CDR3 consists of 15 residues. V shed 6 bases, J shed 3 bases, and the junction held 6 bases outside the gene matches. Germline V gene data show CDR1 as MNHNS and CDR2 as SASEGT. The CDR3 coding sequence is TGTGCCAGCAGGAGACAGGGGCGGTACACCGGGGAGCTGTTTTTT. This codes for CASRRQGRYTGELFF.

This clone has more than one count but fewer than ten. The chain couples TRBV6-6 to TRBJ2-7; a possible D gene is TRBD1 (5 bases). Trimming cost V 0 bases and J 1 base, with 7 bases left between them. The CDR3 consists of 14 residues. The germline gives CDR1 MNHNY, CDR2 SVGAGI (reference sequence). The CDR3 DNA reads as TGTGCCAGCAGTTACTCGACAGTTTCCTACGAGCAGTACTTC. Translated, it gives CASSYSTVSYEQYF.

The rearrangement uses TRBV2 and TRBJ1-1; D is possibly TRBD1 (6 bases). Trimming took 6 bases from V and 0 from J, leaving 17 bases between them. Germline-derived CDR1 and CDR2 are SNHLY and FYNNEI. CDR3 length: 16 residues. Here the CDR3 reads CASSLTGQPLNTEAFF. For the CDR3, the DNA is TGTGCCAGCAGCTTAACAGGGCAACCCTTGAACACTGAAGCTTTCTTT.

The chain joins TRBV12-5 to TRBJ1-5; 7 bases agree with TRBD1. The length of the CDR3 is 14 residues. Germline V gene lookup returns CDR1 LGHNT and CDR2 FRNRAP. Unmatched junction bases numbered 1, after V lost 5 bases and J lost 0 bases. The CDR3 here is CASGGTDSNQPQHF. In DNA, the CDR3 is TGTGCTAGTGGTGGGACAGATAGCAATCAGCCCCAGCATTTT.

This clone was counted once. The chain employs TRBV7-2 and TRBJ2-5, with 11 bases matching TRBD2. TRBJ2-7 explains the end of the DNA better; the J call may be wrong. CDR1 is SGHTA, CDR2 FQGNSA, per germline. The CDR3 sequence is 16 residues long. CDR3 in DNA: TGTGCCAGCAGCTTAGAGGTAGCGGGGGGGCGCTACGAGCAGTACTTC. It specifies CASSLEVAGGRYEQYF.

The V call is TRBV6-1, the J call TRBJ1-5; TRBD1 is a possible D gene (5 bases). Germline V gene lookup returns CDR1 MNHNS and CDR2 SASEGT. Trimming removed 7 bases from V and 5 bases from J, with 15 bases in between. The CDR3 spans 14 residues. Here the CDR3 reads CASNYKGIDQPQHF. CDR3 DNA sequence: TGTGCCAGCAATTATAAGGGGATAGATCAGCCCCAGCATTTT.

The genes are TRBV19 and TRBJ2-4; TRBD2 matches at 8 bases. CDR1 and CDR2 (germline): LNHDA, SQIVND (reference sequence). There are 14 residues in the CDR3. The junction had 13 bases not matched to a gene; V was cut back by 3 bases and J by 15 bases. Here the CDR3 reads CASSIRTSPTPRYF. CDR3 coding DNA: TGTGCCAGTAGTATCCGGACTAGCCCGACCCCCCGGTACTTC.

The chain recombines TRBV10-2 with TRBJ2-7; 7 bases align to TRBD2. The CDR3 totals 15 residues. V lost 0 bases and J lost 1; bases outside the gene matches: 3. The germline CDR1 and CDR2 sequences are WSHSY and SAAADI. DNA for the CDR3: TGCGCCAGCAGTGAGTCCAGCGGGGCTTCCTACGAGCAGTACTTC. Translating it yields CASSESSGASYEQYF.

As DNA, the CDR3 is TGTGCCAGCAGCGTAGGGTGGGGGCCACAAGAGACCCAGTACTTC. It specifies CASSVGWGPQETQYF. V usage is TRBV9 and J usage is TRBJ2-5; D might be TRBD1 (6 bases). Trimming removed 0 bases from V and 2 bases from J, with 11 bases in between. The CDR3 is made up of 15 amino acids. From germline, CDR1 is SGDLS and CDR2 YYNGEE.

In regard to this clone: The same CDR3 arises from other DNA sequences in this sample as well. The V gene is TRBV30, the J gene TRBJ1-5; D unresolved. The ends were cut back, 0 bases at V and 2 bases at J, with 5 bases in the middle. Germline V CDR1 and CDR2: GTSNPN, SVGIG (reference sequence). The CDR3 length is 13 residues. DNA for the CDR3: TGTGCCTGGAGTGTACGGGGCAATCAGCCCCAGCATTTT. As protein: CAWSVRGNQPQHF.

The chain combines TRBV4-1 with TRBJ2-3, with TRBD1 identical over 7 bases. The trim removed 0 bases at V and 5 bases at J, leaving 2 bases unmatched. The CDR3 is 14 residues long. The germline V gene has CDR1 MGHRA and CDR2 YSYEKL. CDR3 DNA: TGCGCCAGCAGCCAAGAGGGACAGAAAGATACGCAGTATTTT. Encoded protein: CASSQEGQKDTQYF.

The V gene is TRBV30, the J gene TRBJ2-7; D not certain. This CDR3 region has 12 residues. With 1 base removed from V and 5 bases from J, the gap between germline ends came to 9 bases. Germline-derived CDR1 and CDR2 are GTSNPN and SVGIG (reference sequence). This CDR3 reads CAWSDFSHEQYF. In nucleotides, the CDR3 is TGTGCCTGGAGTGACTTTAGTCACGAGCAGTACTTC.

This chain connects TRBV7-2 to TRBJ1-2; the D gene is possibly TRBD1 (6 bases). The CDR3 sequence is 14 residues long. The V end lost 5 bases, the J end lost 2 bases, and 12 bases lay between the germline ends. Germline CDR1 reads SGHTA; CDR2 reads FQGNSA. CDR3: CASSTGTGNYGYTF. The CDR3 bases are TGTGCCAGCAGCACCGGAACAGGGAACTATGGCTACACCTTC.

This rearrangement joins TRBV10-3 to TRBJ2-7, with D tentatively TRBD2 (5 bases). The CDR3 loop spans 12 amino acids. Germline CDR1 is ENHRY and CDR2 is SYGVKD. Between the trimmed V and J ends, which lost 2 bases and 4 bases, there was a span of 6 bases. CDR3 loop: CAISEGGYEQYF. CDR3 sequence (DNA): TGTGCCATCAGTGAGGGCGGGTACGAGCAGTACTTC.

This clone was recorded a few times. This sequence joins TRBV7-9 and TRBJ2-7; the match to TRBD2 covers 12 bases. V lost 5 bases and J lost 2; bases outside the gene matches: 13. CDR3 length equals 18 residues. In germline, CDR1 is SEHNR, CDR2 FQNEAQ (reference sequence). Here the CDR3 DNA reads TGTGCCAGCAGCCCAGGACTAGCGGGATTCGGTATGCCCTACGAGCAGTACTTC. Translated: CASSPGLAGFGMPYEQYF. Full variable domain (rest looked up from reference TRBV7-9 and TRBJ2-7): DTGVSQNPRHKITKRGQNVTFRCDPISEHNRLYWYRQTLGQGPEFLTYFQNEAQLEKSRLLSDRFSAERPKGSFSTLEIQRTEQGDSAMYLCASSPGLAGFGMPYEQYFGPGTRLTVT.